A single sample gave rise to the 15 T cell receptor beta chains below, sequenced in a study of blood T cells in healthy people across ages. It was with a sample-barcoded 5' primer and a J-beta primer mix that a second PCR of about 6 to 11 cycles was run. TCRdb ran MiXCR on the 5' RACE reads and lists one entry per CDR3 protein. The table shows roughly 500,000 distinct CDR3 sequences, with 27% occurring only once. Sequenced sample: blood. The source of these receptors is an older woman in good health.

Turning to this clonotype: Its ends do not fully match the called genes, so a read error is possible. The J gene is TRBJ2-7, the V gene TRBV27; 10 bases are shared with TRBD2. The CDR3 is 15 residues long. From germline, CDR1 is MNHEY and CDR2 SMNVEV (reference sequence). The CDR3 region is CACSTRRTSGYEQYF. The CDR3 nucleotides are TGTGCCTGCAGTACCCGGCGGACTAGCGGCTACGAGCAGTACTTC.

This clonotype was seen more than once but under ten times. This chain connects TRBV20-1 to TRBJ2-5; perhaps TRBD2 as D (6 bases). The CDR3 sequence is 14 residues long. CDR1 and CDR2 from the germline V gene are DFQATT and SNEGSKA (reference sequence). V was shortened by 3 bases and J by 1 base, with 12 bases between the two germline ends. The CDR3 loop is CSARPRGTQETQYF. The CDR3 nucleotides are TGCAGTGCTAGGCCACGGGGGACCCAAGAGACCCAGTACTTC.

This clonotype was detected a few times. V gene TRBV30 combines with J gene TRBJ2-5; 8 nucleotides match TRBD1. The CDR3 covers 14 residues. Losses at the gene ends were 4 bases for V and 1 base for J; bases not matched to a gene: 5. Germline CDR1 is GTSNPN and CDR2 is SVGIG (reference sequence). CDR3: CAWNRDRSQETQYF. The CDR3 coding sequence is TGTGCCTGGAACCGGGACAGGAGCCAAGAGACCCAGTACTTC.

This clonotype was recorded once. The rearrangement uses TRBV6-1 and TRBJ1-1; D gene ambiguous. V was trimmed by 4 bases and J by 6 bases, leaving 3 bases between them. CDR1 is MNHNS and CDR2 is SASEGT in the germline V gene. This CDR3 contains 10 residues. The CDR3 region is CASSVSEAFF. In DNA, the CDR3 is TGTGCCAGCAGTGTTTCTGAAGCTTTCTTT.

This clonotype was counted between two and nine times. The chain carries TRBV29-1 and TRBJ2-3; 10 bases are a match to TRBD2. Germline lookup yields CDR1 SQVTM and CDR2 ANQGSEA. The CDR3 loop spans 15 amino acids. Unmatched junction bases numbered 15, after V lost 4 bases and J lost 11 bases. CDR3 nucleotide sequence: TGCAGCGTTGTTAGGGGGGCTAGCGGGGGTAGTCGGCAGTATTTT. Translation gives CSVVRGASGGSRQYF.

The chain uses TRBV2 and TRBJ2-1, with TRBD2 matching over 8 bases. Germline loops: CDR1 SNHLY, CDR2 FYNNEI. The CDR3 spans 16 residues. Losses at the gene ends were 6 bases for V and 1 base for J; bases not matched to a gene: 8. The CDR3 region has the DNA TGTGCCAGCAGGGAATACGGGGGGGTGTCCTACAATGAGCAGTTCTTC. It is translated as CASREYGGVSYNEQFF.

Only a few counts were recorded for this clonotype. This chain joins TRBV4-3 and TRBJ1-2; a possible D gene is TRBD1 (5 bases). Between the trimmed V and J ends, which lost 0 bases and 0 bases, there was a span of 17 bases. Germline CDR1 reads LGHNA; CDR2 reads YSLEER. This CDR3 contains 18 residues. This chain's CDR3 is CASSQDPGGGGTNYGYTF. For the CDR3, the DNA is TGCGCCAGCAGCCAAGATCCAGGCGGGGGTGGAACTAACTATGGCTACACCTTC.

V gene TRBV7-8 combines with J gene TRBJ1-4; D is uncertain. Trimming left V 3 bases short and J 5 bases short, with 16 bases between. The CDR3 contains 16 residues. Germline V gene data show CDR1 as SGHVS and CDR2 as FQNEAQ. This CDR3 reads CASSFNAAEQNEKLFF. CDR3 nucleotides: TGTGCCAGCAGCTTTAATGCGGCAGAACAGAATGAAAAACTGTTTTTT.

The chain joins TRBV20-1 to TRBJ2-7, with 8 bases fitting TRBD1. Germline V gene sequence: CDR1 DFQATT, CDR2 SNEGSKA (reference sequence). The CDR3 extends over 12 amino acids. Trimming removed 1 base from V and 7 bases from J; junction bases left unmatched: 3. The CDR3 sequence: CSARGTGIEQYF. In nucleotides, the CDR3 is TGCAGTGCTAGAGGGACAGGGATTGAGCAGTACTTC.

This clonotype has a handful of counts. The chain combines TRBV7-2 with TRBJ2-5; 8 nucleotides match TRBD1. The CDR3 is made up of 16 amino acids. Germline CDR1 reads SGHTA; CDR2 reads FQGNSA. V dropped 4 bases and J dropped 4; count of bases not matched to a gene: 11. The CDR3 DNA sequence: TGTGCCAGCAGCTCAAAACTGACAGGGGCCGGAGAGACCCAGTACTTC. As protein: CASSSKLTGAGETQYF. Combining the CDR3 with reference TRBV7-2 and TRBJ2-5 gives the whole variable domain GAGVSQSPSNKVTEKGKDVELRCDPISGHTALYWYRQSLGQGLEFLIYFQGNSAPDKSGLPSDRFSAERTGGSVSTLTIQRTQQEDSAVYLCASSSKLTGAGETQYFGPGTRLLVL.

This chain connects TRBV5-1 to TRBJ1-2; D unresolved. CDR1 SGHRS and CDR2 YFSETQ come from the germline V gene. V was pared by 4 bases and J by 10 bases, with 20 bases between. This CDR3 has 14 amino acids. CDR3 bases: TGCGCCAGCAGCCCAATACTGAGCTTGGATGACTACACCTTC. Translating it yields CASSPILSLDDYTF.

V usage is TRBV20-1 and J usage is TRBJ1-2; 10 bases align to TRBD1. This CDR3 is built from 14 residues. CDR1 and CDR2 from the germline V gene are DFQATT and SNEGSKA (reference sequence). J lost 5 bases, V lost 5 bases, and 8 bases had no gene match. The CDR3 spells CSALLPGQGYGYTF. Written as DNA, the CDR3 is TGCAGTGCTCTCCTACCGGGACAGGGGTATGGCTACACCTTC.

This clonotype was seen a handful of times. The chain carries TRBV24-1 and TRBJ2-5, with 8 nucleotides matching TRBD1. Losses at the gene ends were 9 bases for V and 3 bases for J; bases not matched to a gene: 5. CDR3 length equals 13 residues. Germline V gene sequence: CDR1 KGHDR, CDR2 SFDVKD. DNA for the CDR3: TGTGCCACCTCGGACAGGGCCAAAGAGACCCAGTACTTC. Translation: CATSDRAKETQYF.

The J gene is TRBJ2-7, the V gene TRBV5-4; D perhaps matches TRBD2 (5 bases). From germline, CDR1 is SGHNT and CDR2 YYREEE (reference sequence). V lost 5 bases and J lost 2, with 17 bases in between. The CDR3 loop spans 15 amino acids. The CDR3 sequence: CASSSGGDKAYEQYF. In nucleotides, the CDR3 is TGTGCCAGCAGTTCAGGAGGAGACAAGGCCTACGAGCAGTACTTC.

This clonotype has only a few counts. The gene calls are TRBV4-3 and TRBJ1-1; tentative D call: TRBD1 (5 bases). Per the germline V gene, CDR1 is LGHNA and CDR2 is YSLEER. Trimming removed 0 bases from V and 11 bases from J, with 13 bases in between. This CDR3 is 13 amino acids long. In DNA form, the CDR3 reads TGCGCCAGCAGCCAAGATAGGGGCCTCGTGGCTTTCTTT. It specifies CASSQDRGLVAFF.